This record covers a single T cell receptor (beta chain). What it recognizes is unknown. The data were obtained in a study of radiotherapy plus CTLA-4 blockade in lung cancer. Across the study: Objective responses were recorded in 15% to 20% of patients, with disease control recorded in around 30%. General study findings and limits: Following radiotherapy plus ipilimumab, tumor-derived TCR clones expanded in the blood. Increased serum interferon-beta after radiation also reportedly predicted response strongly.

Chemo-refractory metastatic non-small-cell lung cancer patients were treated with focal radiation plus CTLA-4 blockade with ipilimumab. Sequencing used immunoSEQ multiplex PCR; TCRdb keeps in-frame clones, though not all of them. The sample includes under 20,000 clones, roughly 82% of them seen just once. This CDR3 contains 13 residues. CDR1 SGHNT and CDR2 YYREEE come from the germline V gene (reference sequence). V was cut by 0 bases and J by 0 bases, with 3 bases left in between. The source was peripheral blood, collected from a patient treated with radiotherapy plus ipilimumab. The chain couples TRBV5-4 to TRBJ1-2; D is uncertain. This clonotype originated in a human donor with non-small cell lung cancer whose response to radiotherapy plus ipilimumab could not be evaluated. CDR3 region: CASSLVANYGYTF. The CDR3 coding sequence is TGTGCCAGCAGCTTGGTCGCTAACTATGGCTACACCTTC.